This T cell receptor beta chain was identified in a study of cytomegalovirus exposure and HLA in healthy donors. Amplification used 60 Vbeta primers and 13 Jbeta primers. Produced via immunoSEQ multiplex PCR; TCRdb's table is partial and in-frame only. The sample gives about 170,000 clones, more than 70% of which show up once; approximately 1.5% is in the top ten. The CDR3 loop spans 15 amino acids. The V and J ends lost 7 bases and 3 bases respectively, with 16 bases between them. Germline V gene lookup returns CDR1 LNHDA and CDR2 SQIVND (reference sequence). The sequence was obtained from a male donor in good health and CMV-seronegative. Sequencing was carried out using PBMCs. This chain uses TRBV19 with TRBJ2-4; D gene uncertain. The CDR3 bases are TGTGCCAGTACCCCGGAAGGATCGGGCAAAAACATTCAGTACTTC. It specifies CASTPEGSGKNIQYF.